Listed below are T cell receptor beta chains from one sample, sequenced in a study of cytomegalovirus exposure and HLA in healthy donors. The table came from immunoSEQ multiplex PCR; TCRdb's copy has only in-frame clones and leaves some out. The sample has 100,000 to 150,000 clones; 80% are singletons. What was sequenced was PBMCs. Every receptor here comes from a man aged 25-40 years in good health and CMV-seropositive. The CDR3 runs from the conserved cysteine through the conserved F or W. D genes are given only for firm matches. Rows may omit the clone size; those that give it use once, few, many or a size class.

. TRBJ1-1 TRBD1 16 TRBV7-9 TGTGCCAGCAGGCCAACAGGGGTGGACGGGAGCACTGAAGCTTTCTTT CASRPTGVDGSTEAFF
. TRBJ2-7 TRBD2 18 TRBV27 TGTGCCAGCAGTTTACTCCCCACCGGGGTAGCGGGGGTATCCGAGCAGTACTTC CASSLLPTGVAGVSEQYF
. TRBJ1-1 . 16 TRBV19 TGTGCCAGTAGACAGGGATACTTTAAAATGAACACTGAAGCTTTCTTT CASRQGYFKMNTEAFF
. TRBJ2-1 TRBD2 17 TRBV5-1 TGCGCCAGCAGCTTGGTACGGGCGGGGGGCCGATACAATGAGCAGTTCTTC CASSLVRAGGRYNEQFF
. TRBJ2-7 . 14 TRBV10-2 TGCGCCAGCAGTGAGCGGAGCCTATCCTACGAGCAGTACTTC CASSERSLSYEQYF
. TRBJ1-2 . 15 TRBV6-6 TGTGCCGGCAGTTACCTTATCGGACAGAGCTATGGCTACACCTTC CAGSYLIGQSYGYTF
. TRBJ1-1 TRBD1 15 TRBV9 TGTGCCAGCAGCGCCCGGACAGGGGGCAGGGGTGAAGCTTTCTTT CASSARTGGRGEAFF
. TRBJ2-7 TRBD1 15 TRBV7-2 TGTGCCAGCAGCTACAGGGGACAGGGGGTTGACGAGCAGTACTTC CASSYRGQGVDEQYF
. TRBJ1-2 TRBD1 15 TRBV6-6 TGTGCCAGCAGCCCCCCGGACAGGCCTGCTGGTGGCTACACCTTC CASSPPDRPAGGYTF
few TRBJ2-7 . 15 TRBV6-5 TGTGCCAGCAGTTACTCTCCGGACATGAACGACGAGCAGTACTTC CASSYSPDMNDEQYF
. TRBJ1-6 . 15 TRBV28 TGTGCCAGCAGTTTATGGACAGATAGGAATTCACCCCTCCACTTT CASSLWTDRNSPLHF
once TRBJ1-4 . 14 TRBV7-2 TGTGCCAGCAGCCCGGACAGTCATAATGAAAAACTGTTTTTT CASSPDSHNEKLFF
few TRBJ2-7 . 16 TRBV6-5 TGTGCCAGCAGTTCCAATCGGGGAGGAAGCTTTCGTGGGCAGTACTTC CASSSNRGGSFRGQYF
few TRBJ1-3 . 14 TRBV5-8 TGTGCCAGCATGGAGACGTCGGGGGGACGGACCATATATTTT CASMETSGGRTIYF
once TRBJ2-7 . 14 TRBV6-5 TGTGCCAGCAGTTTGACCGGGAACCTCTACGAGCAGTACTTC CASSLTGNLYEQYF
. TRBJ1-1 . 14 TRBV4-1 TGCGCCAGCAGCCAAAGAGAGAGAGGCCGTGGGGCTTTCTTT CASSQRERGRGAFF
. TRBJ1-2 TRBD1 15 TRBV6-1 TGTGCCAGCAGTGATCTAGGTGACAGGGGATTTGGCTACACCTTC CASSDLGDRGFGYTF
. TRBJ1-6 . 14 TRBV7-7 TGTGCCAGCAGCTCCCGAAAACTAAATTCACCCCTCCACTTT CASSSRKLNSPLHF
few TRBJ2-2 . 13 TRBV7-9 TGTGCCAGCAGCTTATTATCCACCGGGGAGCTGTTTTTT CASSLLSTGELFF
once TRBJ2-3 TRBD2 14 TRBV7-8 TGTGCCAGCAGCCTCGGGGGGGCCGAAGATACGCAGTATTTT CASSLGGAEDTQYF
. TRBJ2-2 TRBD2 14 TRBV10-3 TGTGCCATCAGAAGCGGGGGGAACACCGGGGAGCTGTTTTTT CAIRSGGNTGELFF
. TRBJ2-5 TRBD1 14 TRBV14 TGTGCCAGCAGCCTGACAGGGTCCGGCGAGACCCAGTACTTC CASSLTGSGETQYF
once TRBJ2-3 . 16 TRBV10-1 TGCGCCAGCAGTGACCCGACTAGTCCCCGCACAGATACGCAGTATTTT CASSDPTSPRTDTQYF
. TRBJ1-5 TRBD1 13 TRBV18 TGTGCCAGCTCAGACAGGGATTTTCAGCCCCAGCATTTT CASSDRDFQPQHF
. TRBJ2-3 TRBD2 18 TRBV5-1 TGCGCCAGCAGCGCTTCTCTAGCGGGGGGTACATCGTCAGATACGCAGTATTTT CASSASLAGGTSSDTQYF
. TRBJ1-2 TRBD1 14 TRBV28 TGTGCCAGCAGTTTTTGGCAGGGGGCGACCGGCTACACCTTC CASSFWQGATGYTF
. TRBJ2-7 TRBD1 16 TRBV4-1 TGCGCCAGCAGCCAAGATCCCAGACAGGGGGCCTACGAGCAGTACTTC CASSQDPRQGAYEQYF
. TRBJ1-4 TRBD1 16 TRBV7-9 TGTGCCAGCAGCTTAGGGGGGACAGGGAGTAATGAAAAACTGTTTTTT CASSLGGTGSNEKLFF
. TRBJ1-1 . 13 TRBV7-3 TGTGCCAGCAGCTCATCAGGGAACACTGAAGCTTTCTTT CASSSSGNTEAFF
once TRBJ2-1 . 14 TRBV18 TGTGCCAGCTCAACGAACTTACAGGGCTGGGAGCAGTTCTTC CASSTNLQGWEQFF
. TRBJ2-2 . 15 TRBV2 TGTGCCAGCAGTTTTAGCGGAGCGAACACCGGGGAGCTGTTTTTT CASSFSGANTGELFF
. TRBJ2-1 TRBD1 15 TRBV6-5 TGTGCCAGCAGCCCCGACAGGGGGCGCTGGCATGAGCAGTTCTTC CASSPDRGRWHEQFF
. TRBJ1-3 . 19 TRBV2 TGTGCCAGCAGTGAACCCAGGGCGGGATTGGAATACTCTGGAAACACCATATATTTT CASSEPRAGLEYSGNTIYF
few TRBJ1-3 . 14 TRBV11-2 TGTGCCAGCAGCTTAGCAGGAAGGGGATGGACCATATATTTT CASSLAGRGWTIYF
few TRBJ2-1 . 15 TRBV11-3 TGTGCCAGCAGCCCAGACGGAGTACTCAACAATGAGCAGTTCTTC CASSPDGVLNNEQFF
. TRBJ2-7 . 14 TRBV27 TGTGCCAGCAGTACAGGTAAAGGAATCTACGAGCAGTACTTC CASSTGKGIYEQYF
. TRBJ2-7 TRBD1 14 TRBV30 TGTGCCTGGAGTGTAACGGGACAGGGCTACGAGCAGTACTTC CAWSVTGQGYEQYF
. TRBJ2-3 TRBD1 16 TRBV4-1 TGCGCCAGCAGCCAATCGGGACAGGGGCAGACAGATACGCAGTATTTT CASSQSGQGQTDTQYF
. TRBJ1-2 . 14 TRBV5-6 TGTGCCAGCAGCTTGGGTGACAACTACTATGGCTACACCTTC CASSLGDNYYGYTF
. TRBJ1-3 . 13 TRBV18 TGTGCCAGCTTACAGAGCTCTGGAAACACCATATATTTT CASLQSSGNTIYF
. TRBJ2-2 . 17 TRBV7-9 TGTGCCAGCAGGAGCCGGGACAGTTTGCGGGGCACCGGGGAGCTGTTTTTT CASRSRDSLRGTGELFF
. TRBJ2-7 TRBD1 14 TRBV27 TGTGCCAGCAGTCTCTTGACAGGGGGCTACGAGCAGTACTTC CASSLLTGGYEQYF
. TRBJ1-1 TRBD1 14 TRBV7-8 TGTGCCAGCAGCTTACGACAGGGCAGAACTGAAGCTTTCTTT CASSLRQGRTEAFF
. TRBJ2-3 . 15 TRBV28 TGTGCCAGCTCCCTGGGAGTCAGGAGCACAGATACGCAGTATTTT CASSLGVRSTDTQYF
. TRBJ1-1 TRBD1 16 TRBV7-3 TGTGCCAGCAGCTTAAAAGGGGGCGGAACGAACACTGAAGCTTTCTTT CASSLKGGGTNTEAFF
. TRBJ1-5 . 16 TRBV6-5 TGTGCCAGCAGTTACTCGACCCCGAGGGCCAATCAGCCCCAGCATTTT CASSYSTPRANQPQHF
. TRBJ2-7 . 15 TRBV6-1 TGTGCCAGCAGTGAATCAGGGTCTGAAGGCTACGAGCAGTACTTC CASSESGSEGYEQYF
. TRBJ2-3 . 16 TRBV27 TGTGCCAGCAGTGGGGGCCTTCTGGCCACTACAGATACGCAGTATTTT CASSGGLLATTDTQYF
. TRBJ1-1 . 16 TRBV19 TGTGCCAGTAGTATAGATCGGGCAGGGATCAGAGCTGAAGCTTTCTTT CASSIDRAGIRAEAFF
few TRBJ1-6 . 17 TRBV2 TGTGCCAGCAGTGAGGGAGACCTCGAAAACTTTAATTCACCCCTCCACTTT CASSEGDLENFNSPLHF
. TRBJ2-7 . 14 TRBV7-9 TGTGCCAGCAGCGGAGGCAAGTACTCCTACGAGCAGTACTTC CASSGGKYSYEQYF
. TRBJ2-7 . 15 TRBV5-1 TGCGCCAGCAGCTTCTACCGGGGGTCCGGCTACGAGCAGTACTTC CASSFYRGSGYEQYF
once TRBJ1-1 TRBD1 14 TRBV29-1 TGCAGCGTTGACAGGGACAGCATGAACACTGAAGCTTTCTTT CSVDRDSMNTEAFF
once TRBJ1-6 TRBD1 18 TRBV4-2 TGTGCCAGCAGCCAAGATATTTCCAGGGGGTTCTATAATTCACCCCTCCACTTT CASSQDISRGFYNSPLHF
. TRBJ2-3 . 15 TRBV7-9 TGTTCCAGCAGCTTAGGGACTGAGAACACAGATACGCAGTATTTT CSSSLGTENTDTQYF